This TCR beta chain was recorded in a study of shared clonotypes between healthy human individuals. This table comes from immunoSEQ multiplex PCR, and its TCRdb copy is limited to in-frame clones, with some not included. Seen here are some 350,000 clones, around two thirds observed once, and the top ten hold 10%. Every contributor of samples was a Caucasian grown-up residing in Nashville, Tennessee. The split of CD4+ cells yielded CD45RA+ naive and CD45RA-negative memory subsets. Whole-study findings and limits: Against clonotypes common to all four donors, non-shared ones had lower generation probabilities.

CDR3 length: 16 residues. After removal of 2 bases from V and 5 bases from J, the junction contained 11 bases not matched to a gene. In germline, CDR1 is MNHEY, CDR2 SMNVEV (reference sequence). About this clone itself: Its antigen is undetermined.

The source is a man between 25 and 39 years old in good health. Sequenced material: memory CD4+ T cells sorted from blood. The subset here: CD45RA-negative fraction. V and J are TRBV27 and TRBJ2-5, with 7 positions matching TRBD1. The CDR3 spells CASSLRWAGGRETQYF. Written as DNA, the CDR3 is TGTGCCAGCAGTTTACGATGGGCAGGGGGTAGGGAGACCCAGTACTTC.